These T cell receptor beta chains were read from a single sample in a study of blood T cell repertoires in COVID-19. TCRdb's table, derived via immunoSEQ multiplex PCR, lists solely in-frame clones and lacks some. The data hold around 300,000 clones, with roughly 90% observed a single time. What was sequenced was peripheral blood. These receptors originate from a middle-aged woman who had recovered from COVID-19. The conserved cysteine and the conserved F or W are not part of the CDR3 here. Each record gives: D gene, J gene, V gene, CDR3 protein. The D gene is left open where the match is weak.

>TRBD1|TRBJ2-7|TRBV7-9
ASSLAGTGVSEQY
>TRBD2|TRBJ2-5|TRBV6-1
ASSGGLAGGQETQY
>NA|TRBJ2-7|TRBV21-1
ASSKSGASGALGAGEQY
>TRBD2|TRBJ2-7|TRBV28
ASSSLTSGRAYEQY
>TRBD2|TRBJ2-3|TRBV5-5
ASSISGSDGSTDTQY
>NA|TRBJ1-6|TRBV5-5
ASSPDRRISSPLH
>TRBD2|TRBJ2-1|TRBV19
ASSHPGLASSSYNEQF
>NA|TRBJ2-7|TRBV18
ASSLNSGSYEQY
>NA|TRBJ2-4|TRBV6-4
ASSVVGGWVKNIQY
>TRBD2|TRBJ2-1|TRBV7-2
ASSLGFRTSYEQF
>TRBD2|TRBJ2-3|TRBV11-3
ASSVLAGFTDTQY
>NA|TRBJ2-7|TRBV27
ASSLHDKGNSYEQY
>NA|TRBJ1-1|TRBV9
ASSVGANTEAF
>TRBD2|TRBJ2-5|TRBV2
ASSVEGGETQY
>NA|TRBJ2-6|TRBV7-2
ASSFFGANVLT
>NA|TRBJ2-3|TRBV1
TSSQDLGLAGEATDTQY
>NA|TRBJ1-1|TRBV30
ACSRTVNTEAF
>NA|TRBJ2-5|TRBV5-1
ASSLGGQPAETQY
>TRBD2|TRBJ2-3|TRBV3-1/TRBV3-2
ASSQGVAGADTQY
>TRBD1|TRBJ2-1|TRBV5-1
ASSWGQGSYNEQF
>TRBD1|TRBJ2-7|TRBV4-1
ASSQDRGQAASYEQY
>TRBD1|TRBJ1-1|TRBV7-2
ASSRQGGLNTEAF
>NA|TRBJ2-2|TRBV19
ASSIWAGELF